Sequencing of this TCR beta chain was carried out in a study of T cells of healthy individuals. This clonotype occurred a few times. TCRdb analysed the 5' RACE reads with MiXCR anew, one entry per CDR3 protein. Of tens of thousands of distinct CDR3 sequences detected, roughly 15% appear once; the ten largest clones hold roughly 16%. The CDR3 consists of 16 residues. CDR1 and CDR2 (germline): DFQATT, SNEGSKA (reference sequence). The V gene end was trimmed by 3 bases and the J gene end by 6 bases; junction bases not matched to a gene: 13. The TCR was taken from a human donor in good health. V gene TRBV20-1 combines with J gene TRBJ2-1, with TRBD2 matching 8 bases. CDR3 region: CSARRPGLGLINEQFF. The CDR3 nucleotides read TGCAGTGCTAGGCGGCCGGGACTAGGATTGATCAATGAGCAGTTCTTC.